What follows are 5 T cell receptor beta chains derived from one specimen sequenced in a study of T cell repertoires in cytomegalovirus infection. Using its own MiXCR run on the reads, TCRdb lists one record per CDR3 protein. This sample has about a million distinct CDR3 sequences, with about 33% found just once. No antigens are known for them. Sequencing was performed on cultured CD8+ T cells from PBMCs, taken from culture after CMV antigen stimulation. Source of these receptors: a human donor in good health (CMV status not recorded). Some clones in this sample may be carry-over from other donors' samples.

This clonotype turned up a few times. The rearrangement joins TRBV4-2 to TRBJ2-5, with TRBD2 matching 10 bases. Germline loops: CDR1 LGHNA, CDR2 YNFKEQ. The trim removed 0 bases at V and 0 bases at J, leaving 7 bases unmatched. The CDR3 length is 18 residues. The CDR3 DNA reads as TGTGCCAGCAGCCAAGAAGAGCGGGGGGGCCTTCACCAAGAGACCCAGTACTTC. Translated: CASSQEERGGLHQETQYF.

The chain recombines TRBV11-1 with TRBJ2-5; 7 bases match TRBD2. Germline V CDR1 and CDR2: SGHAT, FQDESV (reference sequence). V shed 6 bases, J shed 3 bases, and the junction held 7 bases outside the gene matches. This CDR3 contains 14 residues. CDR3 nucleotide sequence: TGTGCCAGCAGACTAGGAGGGACTAAAGAGACCCAGTACTTC. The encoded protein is CASRLGGTKETQYF.

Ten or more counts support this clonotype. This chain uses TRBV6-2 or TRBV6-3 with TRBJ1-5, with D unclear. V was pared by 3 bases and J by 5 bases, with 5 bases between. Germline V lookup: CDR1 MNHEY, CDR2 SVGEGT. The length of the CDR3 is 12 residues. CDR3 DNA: TGTGCCAGCAGTTATGGGTATCAGCCCCAGCATTTT. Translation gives CASSYGYQPQHF.

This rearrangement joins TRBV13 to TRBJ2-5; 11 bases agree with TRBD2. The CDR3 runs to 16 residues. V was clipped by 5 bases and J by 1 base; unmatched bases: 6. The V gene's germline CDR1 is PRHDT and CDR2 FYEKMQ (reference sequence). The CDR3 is CASSGTSGPSQETQYF. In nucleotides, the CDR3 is TGTGCCAGCAGCGGGACTAGCGGCCCATCCCAAGAGACCCAGTACTTC.

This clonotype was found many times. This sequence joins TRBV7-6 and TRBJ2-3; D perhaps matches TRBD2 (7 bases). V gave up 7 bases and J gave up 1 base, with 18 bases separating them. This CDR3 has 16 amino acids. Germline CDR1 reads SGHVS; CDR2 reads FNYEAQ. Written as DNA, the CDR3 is TGTGCCAGCACCCAGAGGGGGGGCCGAGGCACAGATACGCAGTATTTT. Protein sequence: CASTQRGGRGTDTQYF.